This T cell receptor (beta chain) appears in the sequencing data of a study of neurological immune-mediated disorders. The controls, all healthy individuals, were blood bank volunteers in Maryland, USA. The sorted libraries took roughly 1 million CD4+ or CD8+ T cells. Germline lookup yields CDR1 DFQATT and CDR2 SNEGSKA (reference sequence). CDR3 length equals 14 residues. Unmatched junction bases numbered 9, after V lost 5 bases and J lost 6 bases. TCRdb re-called the 5' RACE reads through MiXCR, storing one row per CDR3 protein. Of tens of thousands of distinct CDR3 sequences detected, just under 6.5% appear once; the ten largest clones hold 0.45% to 0.6%. Sample share makes this clonotype medium-sized.

The origin of this receptor is a woman in her thirties or forties in good health. The sequencing input was CD4+ T cells from blood. The gene calls are TRBV20-1 and TRBJ2-3; 9 bases are a match to TRBD2. The chain's CDR3 is CSASGLALGDTQYF. CDR3 in DNA: TGCAGTGCTTCGGGACTAGCCCTAGGGGATACGCAGTATTTT.